This T cell receptor beta chain was captured in a study of blood T cell repertoires in COVID-19 (dated by TCRdb to about 2020). At the level of the whole study: Collaborator samples came from the United States, Italy and Spain and covered acute and convalescent phases of COVID-19. Where available, HLA class I and class II types were obtained from metadata supplied by the sample provider rather than from assay-based typing. A freely available public database, intended as a resource for researchers studying the immune response to SARS-CoV-2, is where the repertoires were released. The prospective study material was composed of cDNA or gDNA derived from T cells, B-cell-depleted T cells, or PBMCs. Deeply sampled blood TCRbeta repertoires from subjects exposed to, actively infected with, or recovered from COVID-19 were included in the dataset. Nearly every sample came with metadata listing a de-identified subject ID, COVID-19 status, age in years and sex. The samples were drawn from two sources: the first 160 participants of the ongoing ImmuneRACE study, and approximately 1,300 subjects contributed by 6 global collaborators. Overall study results and their limits: How much clinical and demographic metadata was included differed by source and by participant, and the metadata was provided uncurated.

Trimming takes 4 bases off V and 4 bases off J; junction bases not matched to a gene: 10. The CDR3 runs 16 residues from the cysteine to the phenylalanine. Just CDR3 DNA is preserved here, 48 bases in frame from base 1. Looking up the germline V gene (reference sequence) yields CDR1 LGHDT and CDR2 YNNKEL. About this clone itself: No cognate antigen has been identified for it. Per-base qualities were not stored, and no clone one base away is much larger.

The collaborating institutions used their own protocols to collect whole blood in K2EDTA tubes. For TCRbeta analysis, collaborators shipped samples in one of three forms: frozen whole blood, isolated PBMCs, or DNA extracted from either of those sample types. TCRbeta CDR3 regions were amplified from genomic DNA using the immunoSEQ Assay, a bias-controlled multiplex PCR. Processing in the source paper ran as follows. The number of nucleated cells in each sample was estimated from the amplification of reference gene primers within the assay. Sequence reads were collapsed and filtered to measure the absolute abundance of every unique TCRbeta CDR3 rearrangement. For each sample, productive Simpson clonality was calculated by taking the square root of Simpson's diversity index across productive rearrangements. TCRdb's version of the immuneACCESS table is confined to in-frame rearrangements and falls short of the full clone set. An unresolved V gene accounts for under half of the shortfall where checked; the remainder is of unknown origin. That table is the source of V, J and clone size, and D and trimming were worked out from the DNA. This sample comprises some 490,000 clones, approximately 85% of them detected only once. Together, the top ten hold 3.2% of the sample.

The sample comprised peripheral blood. The rearrangement combines TRBV3-1 (or the pseudogene TRBV3-2) with TRBJ2-7; TRBD2 lines up with 10 middle nucleotides. The sequence derives from a human donor in a cohort sampled during active COVID-19. The DNA reads as follows: TGTGCCAGCAGCCCTTTTCTAAAAGCGGGAGGGTACGAGCAGTACTTC. Its protein is CASSPFLKAGGYEQYF.